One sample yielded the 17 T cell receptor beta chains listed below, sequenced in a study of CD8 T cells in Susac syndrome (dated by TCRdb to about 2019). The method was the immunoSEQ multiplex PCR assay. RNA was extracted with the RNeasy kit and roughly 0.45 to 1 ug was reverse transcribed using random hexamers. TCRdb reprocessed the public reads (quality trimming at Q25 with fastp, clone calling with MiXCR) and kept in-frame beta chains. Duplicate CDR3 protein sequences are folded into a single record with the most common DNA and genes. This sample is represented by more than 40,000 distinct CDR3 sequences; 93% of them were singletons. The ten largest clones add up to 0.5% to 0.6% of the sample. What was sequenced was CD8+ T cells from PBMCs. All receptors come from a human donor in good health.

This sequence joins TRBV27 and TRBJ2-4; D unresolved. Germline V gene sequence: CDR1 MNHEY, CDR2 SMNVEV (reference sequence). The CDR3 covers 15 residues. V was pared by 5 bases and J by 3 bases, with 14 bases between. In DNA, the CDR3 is TGTGCCAGCAGTCCCGGTGTCCTCGGCAAAAACATTCAGTACTTC. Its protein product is CASSPGVLGKNIQYF.

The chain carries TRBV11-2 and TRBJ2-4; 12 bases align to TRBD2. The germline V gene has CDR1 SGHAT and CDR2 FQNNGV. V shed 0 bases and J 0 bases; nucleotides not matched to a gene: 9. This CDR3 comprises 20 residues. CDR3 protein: CASSLEFGLAGGPAKNIQYF. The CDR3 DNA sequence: TGTGCCAGCAGCTTAGAGTTTGGGCTAGCGGGAGGGCCAGCCAAAAACATTCAGTACTTC.

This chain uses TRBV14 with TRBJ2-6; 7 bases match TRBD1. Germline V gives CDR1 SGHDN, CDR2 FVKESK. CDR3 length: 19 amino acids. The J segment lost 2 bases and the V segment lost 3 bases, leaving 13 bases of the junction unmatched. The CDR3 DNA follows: TGTGCCAGCAGCCATCTTGGACAGGACTCAGCTCCTGGGGCCAACGTCCTGACTTTC. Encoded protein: CASSHLGQDSAPGANVLTF.

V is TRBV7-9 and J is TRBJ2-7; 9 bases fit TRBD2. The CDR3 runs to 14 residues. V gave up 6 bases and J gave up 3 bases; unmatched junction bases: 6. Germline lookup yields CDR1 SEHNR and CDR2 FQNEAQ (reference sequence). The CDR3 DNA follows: TGTGCCAGCAGTTCGACTAGCGGATTCTACGAGCAGTACTTC. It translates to CASSSTSGFYEQYF.

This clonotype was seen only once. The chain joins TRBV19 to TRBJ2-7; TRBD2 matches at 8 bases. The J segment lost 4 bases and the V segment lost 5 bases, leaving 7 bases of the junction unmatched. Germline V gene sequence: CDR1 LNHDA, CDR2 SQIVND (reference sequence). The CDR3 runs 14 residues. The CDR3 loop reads CASSLSGRYYEQYF. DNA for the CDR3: TGTGCCAGTAGTCTGAGCGGGAGATATTACGAGCAGTACTTC.

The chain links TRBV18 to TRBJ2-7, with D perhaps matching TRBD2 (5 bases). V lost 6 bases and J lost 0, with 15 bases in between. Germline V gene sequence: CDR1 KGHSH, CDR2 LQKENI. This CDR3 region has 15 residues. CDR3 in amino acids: CASSPLASSSYEQYF. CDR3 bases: TGTGCCAGCTCGCCTCTAGCCTCCAGCTCCTACGAGCAGTACTTC.

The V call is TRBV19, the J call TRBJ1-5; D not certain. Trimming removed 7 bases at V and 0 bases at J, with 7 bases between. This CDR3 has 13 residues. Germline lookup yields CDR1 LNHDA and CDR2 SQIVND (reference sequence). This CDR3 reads CASNSRSNQPQHF. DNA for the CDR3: TGTGCCAGTAATTCTCGTAGCAATCAGCCCCAGCATTTT.

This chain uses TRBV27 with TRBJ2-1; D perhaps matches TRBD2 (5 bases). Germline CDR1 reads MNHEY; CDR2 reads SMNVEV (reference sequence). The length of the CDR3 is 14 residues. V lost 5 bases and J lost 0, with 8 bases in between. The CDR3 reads CASSGRGSYNEQFF. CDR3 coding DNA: TGTGCCAGCAGTGGCCGGGGCTCCTACAATGAGCAGTTCTTC.

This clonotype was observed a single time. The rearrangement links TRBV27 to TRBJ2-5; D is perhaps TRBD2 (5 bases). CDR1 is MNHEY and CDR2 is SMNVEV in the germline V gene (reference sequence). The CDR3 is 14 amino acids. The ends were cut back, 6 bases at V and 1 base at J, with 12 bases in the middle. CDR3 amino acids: CASRQRAVQETQYF. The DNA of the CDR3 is TGTGCCAGCAGACAAAGAGCGGTCCAAGAGACCCAGTACTTC.

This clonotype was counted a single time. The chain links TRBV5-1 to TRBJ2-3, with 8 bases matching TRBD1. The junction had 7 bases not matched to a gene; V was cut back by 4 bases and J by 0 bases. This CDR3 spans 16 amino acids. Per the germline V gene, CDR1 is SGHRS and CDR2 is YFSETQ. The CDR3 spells CASSPQQGESTDTQYF. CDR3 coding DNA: TGCGCCAGCAGCCCCCAACAGGGGGAGAGCACAGATACGCAGTATTTT.

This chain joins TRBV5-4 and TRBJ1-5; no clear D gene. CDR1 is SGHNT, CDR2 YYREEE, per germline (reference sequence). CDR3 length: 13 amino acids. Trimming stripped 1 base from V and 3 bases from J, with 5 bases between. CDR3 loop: CASSLLPNQPQHF. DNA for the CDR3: TGTGCCAGCAGCTTGTTGCCCAATCAGCCCCAGCATTTT.

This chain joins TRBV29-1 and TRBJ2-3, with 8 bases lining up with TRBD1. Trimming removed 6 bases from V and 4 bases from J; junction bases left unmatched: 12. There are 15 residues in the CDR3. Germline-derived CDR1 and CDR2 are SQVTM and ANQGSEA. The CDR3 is CSVKGTGYSADTQYF. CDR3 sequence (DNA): TGCAGCGTCAAAGGGACAGGCTATTCGGCAGATACGCAGTATTTT.

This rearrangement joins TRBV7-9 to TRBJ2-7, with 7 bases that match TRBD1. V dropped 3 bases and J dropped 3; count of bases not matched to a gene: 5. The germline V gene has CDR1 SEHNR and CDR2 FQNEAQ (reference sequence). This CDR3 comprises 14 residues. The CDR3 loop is CASSFPGQSYEQYF. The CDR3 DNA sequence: TGTGCCAGCAGCTTTCCGGGACAGAGCTACGAGCAGTACTTC. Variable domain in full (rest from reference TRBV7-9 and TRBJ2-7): DTGVSQNPRHKITKRGQNVTFRCDPISEHNRLYWYRQTLGQGPEFLTYFQNEAQLEKSRLLSDRFSAERPKGSFSTLEIQRTEQGDSAMYLCASSFPGQSYEQYFGPGTRLTVT.

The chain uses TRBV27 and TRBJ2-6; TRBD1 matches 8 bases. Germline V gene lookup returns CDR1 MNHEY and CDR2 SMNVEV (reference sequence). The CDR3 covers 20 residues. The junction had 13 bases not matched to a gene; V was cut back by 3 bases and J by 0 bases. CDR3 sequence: CASSFFPDRGASSGANVLTF. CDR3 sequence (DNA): TGTGCCAGCAGTTTCTTCCCCGACAGGGGCGCTAGCTCTGGGGCCAACGTCCTGACTTTC.

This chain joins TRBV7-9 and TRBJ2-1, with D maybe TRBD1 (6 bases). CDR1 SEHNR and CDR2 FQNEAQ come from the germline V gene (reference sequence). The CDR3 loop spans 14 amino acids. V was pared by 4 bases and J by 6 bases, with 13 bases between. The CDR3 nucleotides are TGTGCCAGCAGCTCCTGGACAGAGTCCAATGAGCAGTTCTTC. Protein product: CASSSWTESNEQFF.

The CDR3 region has the DNA TGTGCCAGTACAAACCGAGGGGAAGCTTTCTTT. Protein sequence: CASTNRGEAFF. The V and J genes are TRBV19 and TRBJ1-1, with D unclear. Germline CDR1 and CDR2: LNHDA and SQIVND (reference sequence). The CDR3 contains 11 residues. Trimming removed 7 bases at V and 8 bases at J, with 11 bases between.

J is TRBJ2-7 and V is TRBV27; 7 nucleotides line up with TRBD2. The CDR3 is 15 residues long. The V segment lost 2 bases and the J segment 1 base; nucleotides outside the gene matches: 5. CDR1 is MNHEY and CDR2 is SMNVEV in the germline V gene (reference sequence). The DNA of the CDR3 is TGTGCCAGCAGTTTAGGAGCGGGATATTCCTACGAGCAGTACTTC. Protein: CASSLGAGYSYEQYF.